The 13 T cell receptor beta chains listed next were all sequenced from one sample in a study of molecular identifiers for immune sequencing clone quantification. TCRdb processed the PCR reads anew with MiXCR; each CDR3 protein has one entry. Among a few hundred thousand distinct CDR3 sequences listed, 24% were seen once. Sequencing input: naive CD8+ T cells from blood, with Jurkat cell RNA spiked in. Documented subset: FACS-sorted CD8+CD4-CCR7+CD45RA+ naive T cells. All receptors derive from a human donor in good health. Some libraries in this study had Jurkat cell RNA spiked in.

This clonotype was found once. A much larger clone lies one base from this, so it may be a read error. The chain employs TRBV6-5 and TRBJ2-5, with D maybe TRBD1 (5 bases). Germline CDR1 is MNHEY and CDR2 is SVGAGI. With 0 bases removed from V and 4 bases from J, the gap between germline ends came to 15 bases. The CDR3 loop spans 16 amino acids. The CDR3 loop is CASSYSTTRGLETQYF. DNA of the CDR3: TGTGCCAGCAGTTACTCCACGACAAGGGGCTTAGAGACCCAGTACTTC.

For this clonotype: One junction end does not reproduce the germline sequence, and a read error may be involved. The gene calls are TRBV20-1 and TRBJ2-3; a possible D gene is TRBD2 (5 bases). Germline V lookup: CDR1 DFQATT, CDR2 SNEGSKA (reference sequence). The length of the CDR3 is 13 residues. CDR3 protein: CSARDYISDTQYF. In DNA form, the CDR3 reads TGCAGTGCTCGAGACTATATTTCCGATACGCAGTATTTT.

The chain joins TRBV28 to TRBJ1-4, with D tentatively TRBD1 (6 bases). The V end was cut by 7 bases, the J end by 5 bases, with 11 bases between. The CDR3 extends over 13 amino acids. The germline V gene encodes CDR1 MDHEN and CDR2 SYDVKM. The CDR3 region is CASTFQGNEKLFF. Written as DNA, the CDR3 is TGTGCCAGCACCTTTCAGGGGAATGAAAAACTGTTTTTT.

As regards this clonotype: A much larger clone differs by one base, so this may be a read error. V is TRBV4-1 and J is TRBJ2-1; D gene ambiguous. Trimming took off 3 bases at V and 5 bases at J, with 17 bases between the two ends. This CDR3 is 16 amino acids long. Looked up from germline, CDR1 is MGHRA and CDR2 is YSYEKL. The CDR3 reads CASSQQNTAYHNEQFF. The CDR3 coding sequence is TGCGCCAGCAGCCAGCAGAATACAGCTTACCACAATGAGCAGTTCTTC.

J is TRBJ1-1 and V is TRBV7-6; TRBD1 might be the D (6 bases). Germline V CDR1 and CDR2: SGHVS, FNYEAQ. V lost 1 base and J 7 bases, leaving 10 bases between the germline ends. This CDR3 is 13 amino acids long. Written as DNA, the CDR3 is TGTGCCAGCAGCTTAGTCGGGACACATGAAGCTTTCTTT. Its protein is CASSLVGTHEAFF.

This clonotype has a handful of counts. This chain joins TRBV4-3 and TRBJ2-3; 8 bases are shared with TRBD2. Germline V lookup: CDR1 LGHNA, CDR2 YSLEER. CDR3 length equals 16 residues. V lost 0 bases, J lost 4 bases, and 6 bases stayed unmatched. The CDR3 DNA reads as TGCGCCAGCAGCCAAGAAACTAGCGGCTCGGCAGATACGCAGTATTTT. Its translation is CASSQETSGSADTQYF.

This clonotype has more than one count but fewer than ten. One end of the junction fails to match germline, which may point to a read error. V usage is TRBV7-9 and J usage is TRBJ2-3; unclear D gene. Germline V CDR1 and CDR2: SEHNR, FQNEAQ (reference sequence). This CDR3 contains 11 residues. The CDR3 protein is CASSSTDTQCF. The CDR3 DNA sequence: TGTGCCAGCAGCTCCACAGATACGCAGTGTTTT.

About this clonotype itself: This could be a read error, since a much larger clone is one nucleotide away. The CDR3 end shows no conserved phenylalanine or tryptophan, and so a read error is likely. The chain combines TRBV6-5 with TRBJ2-7; TRBD1 agrees at 7 bases. This CDR3 is built from 14 residues. Germline-derived CDR1 and CDR2 are MNHEY and SVGAGI. After removal of 4 bases from V and 2 bases from J, the junction contained 5 bases not matched to a gene. The CDR3 spells CASSLTGYTYEQYS. In DNA form, the CDR3 reads TGTGCCAGCAGTTTGACAGGGTACACCTACGAGCAGTACTCC.

This clonotype came up many times. This chain connects TRBV7-9 to TRBJ2-7; 8 nucleotides line up with TRBD2. The CDR3 totals 17 residues. The V gene end was trimmed by 5 bases and the J gene end by 0 bases; junction bases not matched to a gene: 12. CDR1 SEHNR and CDR2 FQNEAQ come from the germline V gene (reference sequence). The CDR3, as DNA: TGTGCCAGCAGCCCACTAGCGGAGGGGCCAGACTCCTACGAGCAGTACTTC. As protein: CASSPLAEGPDSYEQYF.

This clonotype has at least ten counts. The V gene is TRBV13, the J gene TRBJ2-7, with a tentative D call TRBD1 (5 bases). V shed 3 bases and J shed 7 bases, with 22 bases lying between them. CDR1 is PRHDT and CDR2 is FYEKMQ in the germline V gene (reference sequence). The CDR3 totals 16 residues. The CDR3 here is CASSFSGTGFDVEQYF. CDR3 sequence (DNA): TGTGCCAGCAGCTTTTCCGGTACAGGATTCGATGTGGAGCAGTACTTC.

Only a few counts were recorded for this clonotype. J is TRBJ1-1 and V is TRBV6-2 or TRBV6-3; D might be TRBD1 (6 bases). From germline, CDR1 is MNHEY and CDR2 SVGEGT. This CDR3 region has 13 residues. Trimming stripped 10 bases from V and 4 bases from J, with 16 bases between. CDR3 protein: CATNRVQGTEAFF. The CDR3 region has the DNA TGTGCCACCAACAGGGTACAGGGCACTGAAGCTTTCTTT.

This clonotype was seen ten or more times. The chain couples TRBV5-4 to TRBJ2-2; D not certain. The CDR3 extends over 14 amino acids. The germline CDR1 and CDR2 sequences are SGHNT and YYREEE (reference sequence). V gave up 1 base and J gave up 1 base, with 5 bases separating them. As DNA, the CDR3 is TGTGCCAGCAGCTTGCCTGAGAACACCGGGGAGCTGTTTTTT. Its translation: CASSLPENTGELFF.

This clonotype occurred many times. The J gene is TRBJ2-7, the V gene TRBV4-3; D is unclear. The CDR3 has 14 amino acids. Germline V gene data show CDR1 as LGHNA and CDR2 as YSLEER. The V end lost 0 bases, the J end lost 0 bases, and 6 bases lay between the germline ends. The CDR3 spells CASSQDWSSYEQYF. Written as DNA, the CDR3 is TGCGCCAGCAGCCAAGATTGGAGCTCCTACGAGCAGTACTTC.